This TCR beta chain was documented in a study of blood T cell repertoires in COVID-19. Study-wide context: Italy, Spain and the United States were the sources of the convalescent and acute COVID-19 samples. Sources were T cells, B-cell-depleted T cells, or PBMCs; the material itself was cDNA or gDNA.

In the original analysis: Amplification of reference gene primers provided the estimated nucleated cell counts. Measured with immunoSEQ multiplex PCR; TCRdb has only the in-frame clones, and not every one. V and J calls and clone size are those listed in that table; D and trimming were worked out from the DNA. The profile covers about 150,000 clones, with about nine tenths appearing a single time and about 2.1% taken by the ten largest. Germline V gene sequence: CDR1 LNHNV, CDR2 YYDKDF (reference sequence). The CDR3 contains 15 residues. After removal of 5 bases from V and 2 bases from J, the junction contained 6 bases not matched to a gene.

Sequenced sample: peripheral blood. This receptor was taken from a human donor in a cohort sampled during active COVID-19. V and J are TRBV15 and TRBJ2-3, with TRBD2 identical over 8 bases. CDR3 loop: CATSYERGNTDTQYF. CDR3 coding DNA: TGTGCCACCAGCTATGAGCGGGGGAACACAGATACGCAGTATTTT.